The rows below give T cell receptor beta chains drawn from one sample of a study of T-cell memory formation after mild COVID-19. From the 5' RACE reads, TCRdb called clonotypes with MiXCR, one entry per CDR3 protein. The data contain 350,000 to 500,000 distinct CDR3 sequences, around 17% of them seen just once; the ten biggest clones take up about 22%. The sequencing input was PBMCs or a T cell subset sorted from them (not recorded which). These receptor sequences come from a man aged 18-30 years who had mild COVID-19 (a few samples of this study predate the infection). Cell type and time point are not known. Each CDR3 is given with its conserved first and last residue. A D gene is named only where the DNA matches it firmly. Clone size, where shown, is once, few, many, or a class for clones that have expanded.

size: .; D: .; length: 17; J: TRBJ1-5; V: TRBV18; CDR3: CASSPKSGGNSNQPQHF; DNA: TGTGCCAGCTCACCAAAGAGCGGGGGGAATAGCAATCAGCCCCAGCATTTT
size: .; D: TRBD1; length: 14; J: TRBJ1-2; V: TRBV13; CDR3: CASSLAYRGNGYTF; DNA: TGTGCCAGCAGCTTGGCCTACAGGGGGAATGGCTACACCTTC
size: .; D: .; length: 17; J: TRBJ2-4; V: TRBV5-5; CDR3: CASSLVGGQRSKNIQYF; DNA: TGTGCCAGCAGCTTGGTCGGGGGACAAAGATCCAAAAACATTCAGTACTTC
size: .; D: .; length: 13; J: TRBJ2-5; V: TRBV6-5; CDR3: CASSWRRGETQYF; DNA: TGTGCCAGCAGTTGGAGACGTGGAGAGACCCAGTACTTC
size: few; D: TRBD2; length: 14; J: TRBJ2-3; V: TRBV5-1; CDR3: CASSPGRDSDTQYF; DNA: TGCGCCAGCAGCCCGGGGAGGGACTCAGATACGCAGTATTTT
size: few; D: TRBD1; length: 13; J: TRBJ2-5; V: TRBV29-1; CDR3: CSFTGQLSGTQYF; DNA: TGCAGCTTCACGGGACAGCTGTCTGGGACCCAGTACTTC
size: .; D: TRBD1; length: 16; J: TRBJ1-1; V: TRBV5-1; CDR3: CASSSGTGAMNTEAFF; DNA: TGCGCCAGCAGCTCGGGGACAGGCGCCATGAACACTGAAGCTTTCTTT
size: .; D: TRBD1; length: 14; J: TRBJ1-1; V: TRBV18; CDR3: CASSPLRDSDRAFF; DNA: TGTGCCAGCTCACCATTAAGGGACAGCGACAGGGCTTTCTTT
size: .; D: TRBD1; length: 12; J: TRBJ1-5; V: TRBV20-1; CDR3: CSARYRGQPQHF; DNA: TGCAGTGCTAGGTACAGGGGACAGCCCCAGCATTTT
size: .; D: .; length: 13; J: TRBJ2-1; V: TRBV7-9; CDR3: CASSTGVYNEQFF; DNA: TGTGCCAGCAGCACGGGGGTATACAATGAGCAGTTCTTC
size: once; D: .; length: 13; J: TRBJ1-1; V: TRBV7-9; CDR3: CASSLEGFSEAFF; DNA: TGTGCCAGCAGCTTAGAAGGGTTTTCTGAAGCTTTCTTT
size: few; D: .; length: 13; J: TRBJ1-1; V: TRBV30; CDR3: CAWSGHPNTEAFF; DNA: TGTGCCTGGAGTGGACACCCGAACACTGAAGCTTTCTTT
size: many; D: TRBD2; length: 15; J: TRBJ2-1; V: TRBV7-9; CDR3: CASSRLAGGLYEQFF; DNA: TGTGCCAGCAGCCGACTAGCGGGGGGGCTATATGAGCAGTTCTTC
size: few; D: TRBD2; length: 13; J: TRBJ2-1; V: TRBV6-2/TRBV6-3; CDR3: CASSPTSGVEQFF; DNA: TGTGCCAGCAGTCCGACTAGCGGGGTCGAGCAGTTCTTC
size: .; D: .; length: 15; J: TRBJ1-5; V: TRBV6-2/TRBV6-3; CDR3: CASSFKGKGNQPQHF; DNA: TGTGCCAGCAGTTTTAAGGGGAAGGGCAATCAGCCCCAGCATTTT
size: few; D: .; length: 13; J: TRBJ2-1; V: TRBV5-1; CDR3: CASSLLGDNEQFF; DNA: TGCGCCAGCAGCTTGCTGGGGGACAATGAGCAGTTCTTC
size: .; D: .; length: 13; J: TRBJ2-5; V: TRBV24-1; CDR3: CATSLRTQETQYF; DNA: TGTGCCACCAGCCTTCGCACCCAAGAGACCCAGTACTTC
size: few; D: TRBD2; length: 17; J: TRBJ2-3; V: TRBV3-1; CDR3: CASSLESTSGVADTQYF; DNA: TGTGCCAGCAGCCTGGAATCGACTAGCGGGGTGGCAGATACGCAGTATTTT
size: .; D: .; length: 16; J: TRBJ2-7; V: TRBV7-9; CDR3: CASSLGGTESAGEQYF; DNA: TGTGCCAGCAGCTTAGGAGGGACGGAGTCGGCGGGCGAGCAGTACTTC
size: .; D: .; length: 15; J: TRBJ1-6; V: TRBV21-1; CDR3: CASSKGGARGSPLHF; DNA: TGTGCCAGCAGCAAAGGGGGGGCGAGGGGTTCACCCCTCCACTTT
size: .; D: .; length: 13; J: TRBJ2-5; V: TRBV20-1; CDR3: CSALGQNQETQYF; DNA: TGCAGTGCTCTCGGACAGAACCAAGAGACCCAGTACTTC
size: few; D: .; length: 13; J: TRBJ1-2; V: TRBV19; CDR3: CASSTQGNYGYTF; DNA: TGTGCCAGTAGTACCCAGGGGAACTATGGCTACACCTTC
size: .; D: TRBD1; length: 14; J: TRBJ1-4; V: TRBV9; CDR3: CASSADRGYEKLFF; DNA: TGTGCCAGCAGTGCCGACAGGGGTTATGAAAAACTGTTTTTT
size: .; D: TRBD1; length: 10; J: TRBJ2-7; V: TRBV12-3/TRBV12-4; CDR3: CASSGTVQYF; DNA: TGTGCCAGCAGTGGGACAGTTCAGTACTTC
size: few; D: .; length: 13; J: TRBJ2-1; V: TRBV9; CDR3: CASSVGPYNEQFF; DNA: TGTGCCAGCAGCGTCGGGCCCTACAATGAGCAGTTCTTC
size: .; D: .; length: 16; J: TRBJ2-7; V: TRBV4-3; CDR3: CASSQGLEDTRPEQYF; DNA: TGCGCCAGCAGCCAAGGGTTAGAGGACACGCGGCCCGAGCAGTACTTC
size: .; D: TRBD2; length: 17; J: TRBJ2-3; V: TRBV29-1; CDR3: CSVLGLAGFKTTDTQYF; DNA: TGCAGCGTTTTGGGACTAGCGGGGTTTAAGACCACAGATACGCAGTATTTT